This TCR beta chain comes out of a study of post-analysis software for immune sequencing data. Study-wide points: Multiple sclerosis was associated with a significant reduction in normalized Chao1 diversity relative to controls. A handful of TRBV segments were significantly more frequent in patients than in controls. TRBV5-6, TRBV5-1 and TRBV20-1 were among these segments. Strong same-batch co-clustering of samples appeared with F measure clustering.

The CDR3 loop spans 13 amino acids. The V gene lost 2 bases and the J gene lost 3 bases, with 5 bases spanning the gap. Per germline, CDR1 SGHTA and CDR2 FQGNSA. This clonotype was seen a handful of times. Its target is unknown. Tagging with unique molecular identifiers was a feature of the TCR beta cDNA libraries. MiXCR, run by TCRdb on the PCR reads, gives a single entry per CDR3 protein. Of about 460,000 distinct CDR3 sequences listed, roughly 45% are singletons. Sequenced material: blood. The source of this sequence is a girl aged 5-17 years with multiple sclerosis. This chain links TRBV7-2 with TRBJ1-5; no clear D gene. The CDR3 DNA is TGTGCCAGCAGCTTAACATTCAATCAGCCCCAGCATTTT. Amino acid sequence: CASSLTFNQPQHF.